A selection of T cell receptor beta chains follows, all from one sample in a study of T-cell reconstitution after alpha-beta-depleted transplantation in children. TCRdb reprocessed the PCR reads via MiXCR and lists one record per CDR3 protein. The sample records roughly 350,000 distinct CDR3 sequences, around 15% being singletons. Sequences were derived from PBMCs, mostly from graft donor cells, sampled 360 days after TCRalphabeta/CD19-depleted stem cell transplant. The receptors shown here come from a male patient aged 2-15 years who had a stem cell transplant for acute lymphoblastic leukemia, so the T cells may come from the graft donor. CDR3s include the opening cysteine and the closing phenylalanine or tryptophan. D genes are given only for firm matches. A row's size may be missing; if present it is once, few, many or a size class.

d_call	v_call	clone_size	j_call	cdr3_aa	cdr3_nt
NA	TRBV7-9	many	TRBJ2-3	CASSLASYTDTQYF	TGTGCCAGCAGCTTAGCCAGTTACACAGATACGCAGTATTTT
NA	TRBV14	many	TRBJ2-2	CASSQARWTEDWPAWTGELFF	TGTGCCAGCAGCCAAGCCCGATGGACGGAGGACTGGCCCGCTTGGACCGGGGAGCTGTTTTTT
NA	TRBV7-2	NA	TRBJ2-5	CASSWRYQETQYF	TGTGCCAGCAGCTGGCGCTATCAAGAGACCCAGTACTTC
NA	TRBV20-1	NA	TRBJ2-6	CSARDYRGAGANVLTF	TGCAGTGCTAGGGACTACAGGGGAGCAGGGGCCAACGTCCTGACTTTC
TRBD2	TRBV6-5	NA	TRBJ2-7	CASSSRVAGPSYEQYF	TGTGCCAGCAGTTCTAGGGTAGCGGGTCCCTCCTACGAGCAGTACTTC
NA	TRBV3-1	NA	TRBJ2-2	CASSQGSRVVVVRELFF	TGTGCCAGCAGCCAAGGCTCCAGGGTAGTGGTAGTCCGGGAGCTGTTTTTT
TRBD2	TRBV24-1	few	TRBJ2-1	CATSEPDQGLAGGYNEQFF	TGTGCCACCAGTGAGCCCGATCAGGGACTAGCGGGGGGTTACAATGAGCAGTTCTTC
NA	TRBV29-1	NA	TRBJ1-3	CSAEEGRGGNTIYF	TGCAGCGCTGAAGAAGGCCGGGGTGGAAACACCATATATTTT
NA	TRBV4-3	NA	TRBJ1-1	CASRRAGGMSEAFF	TGCGCCAGCCGGCGGGCGGGGGGAATGTCTGAAGCTTTCTTT
NA	TRBV2	NA	TRBJ2-6	CASLTTGANVLTF	TGTGCCAGCCTAACTACTGGGGCCAACGTCCTGACTTTC
NA	TRBV5-1	many	TRBJ2-3	CASSPGPSTDTQYF	TGCGCCAGCAGCCCAGGGCCCTCCACAGATACGCAGTATTTT
TRBD2	TRBV4-1	few	TRBJ2-3	CASSQEERAGGDTQYF	TGCGCCAGCAGCCAAGAAGAGCGGGCGGGGGGAGATACGCAGTATTTT
TRBD2	TRBV7-3	NA	TRBJ2-5	CASSLGRLAGVGETQYF	TGTGCCAGCAGCTTAGGGAGACTAGCGGGAGTGGGAGAGACCCAGTACTTC
NA	TRBV11-1	NA	TRBJ1-5	CASSLDREGGQPQHF	TGTGCCAGCAGCTTAGACAGGGAGGGAGGGCAGCCCCAGCATTTT
NA	TRBV2	few	TRBJ2-4	CASSAVPPRGNIQYF	TGTGCCAGCAGTGCAGTCCCGCCCCGAGGAAACATTCAGTACTTC
TRBD2	TRBV6-2/TRBV6-3	once	TRBJ2-1	CASSSPIAGGPGNEQFF	TGTGCCAGCAGTTCTCCCATAGCGGGAGGGCCGGGAAATGAGCAGTTCTTC
NA	TRBV29-1	NA	TRBJ2-6	CSVLTGANVLTF	TGCAGCGTTCTAACTGGGGCCAACGTCCTGACTTTC
NA	TRBV4-3	NA	TRBJ1-5	CASSQDFQFNQPQHF	TGCGCCAGCAGCCAAGATTTCCAATTCAATCAGCCCCAGCATTTT
NA	TRBV7-9	NA	TRBJ2-1	CASSLDLSYNEQFF	TGTGCCAGCAGCTTGGACTTATCCTACAATGAGCAGTTCTTC
NA	TRBV27	NA	TRBJ2-1	CASSSPPGRNEQFF	TGTGCCAGCAGTTCCCCACCTGGAAGAAATGAGCAGTTCTTC
TRBD2	TRBV5-5	few	TRBJ2-7	CASSFLTSGRYYEQYF	TGTGCCAGCAGCTTCCTCACTAGCGGGAGGTACTACGAGCAGTACTTC
TRBD1	TRBV20-1	NA	TRBJ2-7	CSARTLGQSSYEQYF	TGCAGTGCTAGGACTCTGGGACAGTCCTCCTACGAGCAGTACTTC
TRBD1	TRBV12-3/TRBV12-4	many	TRBJ2-1	CASSFMGQGYNEQFF	TGTGCCAGCAGTTTCATGGGACAGGGGTACAATGAGCAGTTCTTC
NA	TRBV5-1	few	TRBJ2-4	CASSPPGTRDQYF	TGCGCCAGCAGCCCCCCCGGGACAAGGGACCAGTACTTC
NA	TRBV11-2	few	TRBJ2-3	CASSFTTDTQYF	TGTGCCAGCAGCTTTACCACAGATACGCAGTATTTT
NA	TRBV12-3/TRBV12-4	few	TRBJ2-5	CASSFSSGEETQYF	TGTGCCAGCAGTTTCTCTTCTGGGGAAGAGACCCAGTACTTC
NA	TRBV29-1	NA	TRBJ2-5	CSVLGGRWRETQYF	TGCAGCGTCCTGGGGGGCAGGTGGAGGGAGACCCAGTACTTC
NA	TRBV12-3/TRBV12-4	few	TRBJ2-1	CASRLLGESGEQFF	TGTGCCAGCCGACTTTTGGGGGAGTCGGGTGAGCAGTTCTTC
TRBD2	TRBV10-3	NA	TRBJ2-7	CAISAPPGLAGRPYEQYF	TGTGCCATCAGTGCGCCTCCGGGACTAGCGGGACGCCCCTACGAGCAGTACTTC
NA	TRBV12-3/TRBV12-4	NA	TRBJ2-7	CASTIQNGPYEQYF	TGTGCCAGCACCATACAGAATGGGCCCTACGAGCAGTACTTC
NA	TRBV10-3	few	TRBJ2-3	CAISESTSNTQYF	TGTGCCATCAGTGAGTCTACTAGCAATACGCAGTATTTT
NA	TRBV6-2/TRBV6-3	NA	TRBJ1-5	CASSYWGGAGINQPQHF	TGTGCCAGCAGTTACTGGGGGGGGGCCGGGATCAATCAGCCCCAGCATTTT
NA	TRBV12-3/TRBV12-4	many	TRBJ2-7	CASSFELVNICEQYF	TGTGCCAGCAGTTTTGAACTAGTTAATATCTGCGAGCAGTACTTC
TRBD2	TRBV7-9	NA	TRBJ2-1	CASSFSGNNEQFF	TGTGCCAGCAGCTTTAGCGGGAACAATGAGCAGTTCTTC
TRBD2	TRBV18	NA	TRBJ2-3	CASKRDAGADTQYF	TGTGCCAGCAAGCGGGACGCCGGCGCAGATACGCAGTATTTT
NA	TRBV4-3	once	TRBJ2-7	CASSQDPSLAAGEQYF	TGCGCCAGCAGCCAAGATCCCAGCTTAGCAGCCGGCGAGCAGTACTTC
TRBD2	TRBV20-1	few	TRBJ2-1	CSARARRLALYNEQFF	TGCAGTGCTAGAGCCCGAAGACTAGCGCTTTACAATGAGCAGTTCTTC
TRBD2	TRBV2	once	TRBJ2-3	CASSALAGTDTQYF	TGTGCCAGCAGCGCACTAGCGGGCACAGATACGCAGTATTTT
NA	TRBV4-1	NA	TRBJ2-7	CASSQDRRLDPRSDEQYF	TGCGCCAGCAGCCAAGATAGGAGGTTGGACCCGAGGAGCGACGAGCAGTACTTC
NA	TRBV28	few	TRBJ1-2	CASSLNTAGWGGYTF	TGTGCCAGCAGTTTAAATACAGCCGGCTGGGGTGGCTACACCTTC
NA	TRBV4-3	few	TRBJ2-7	CASSQNPLQGAPGEQYF	TGCGCCAGCAGCCAGAACCCCCTACAGGGAGCCCCGGGGGAGCAGTACTTC
TRBD1	TRBV27	NA	TRBJ1-1	CASSSGQKSTEAFF	TGTGCCAGCAGTTCGGGACAGAAATCCACTGAAGCTTTCTTT
TRBD2	TRBV20-1	NA	TRBJ2-1	CSAPSGRANNEQFF	TGCAGTGCTCCGAGCGGGAGGGCCAATAATGAGCAGTTCTTC
TRBD1	TRBV7-8	NA	TRBJ1-4	CASSSDRGGKLFF	TGTGCCAGCAGCTCAGACAGGGGCGGGAAACTGTTTTTT
NA	TRBV12-3/TRBV12-4	few	TRBJ2-3	CASSLYTSSTDTQYF	TGTGCCAGCAGTTTATATACATCTAGCACAGATACGCAGTATTTT